This T cell receptor beta chain originates from a study of blood T cell repertoires in COVID-19. Study information: The samples span acute and convalescent COVID-19 from the United States, Italy and Spain. PBMCs, B-cell-depleted T cells, or T cells provided the cDNA or gDNA that made up the material.

The CDR3 is made up of 11 amino acids. V was cut by 2 bases and J by 3 bases, with 2 bases left in between. CDR1 SGHAT and CDR2 FQNNGV come from the germline V gene. In the authors' methods: Estimates of nucleated cell counts were drawn from the amplification of reference gene primers. The protocol was immunoSEQ multiplex PCR, while the TCRdb copy is restricted to in-frame clones and leaves out a portion. V and J calls and clone size are copied from that table; D and trimming were computed from the DNA. This repertoire shows a few hundred thousand clones, about 89% found once; its top ten account for roughly 0.92%.

Sample: peripheral blood. The chain links TRBV11-2 to TRBJ2-7; D is undetermined. The source is a woman in her thirties or forties who had recovered from COVID-19. CDR3 sequence reads: CASSLYYEQYF. The CDR3 nucleotides read TGTGCCAGCAGCTTATACTACGAGCAGTACTTC. The full variable domain, its missing parts supplied by reference TRBV11-2 and TRBJ2-7, is EAGVAQSPRYKIIEKRQSVAFWCNPISGHATLYWYQQILGQGPKLLIQFQNNGVVDDSQLPKDRFSAERLKGVDSTLKIQPAKLEDSAVYLCASSLYYEQYFGPGTRLTVT.